This T cell receptor beta chain was recovered during a study of type 1 regulatory T cells. Study summary: T-allo10 is an in vitro-generated, Tr1-enriched CD4 T cell product specific for alloantigen.

TCRdb reprocessed the reads via MiXCR and lists one record per CDR3 protein. The repertoire has 80,000 to 100,000 distinct CDR3 sequences, around a third of them found once; the top ten carry around 2.2%. The J segment lost 3 bases and the V segment lost 1 base, leaving 5 bases of the junction unmatched. The CDR3 runs 16 residues. The germline V gene has CDR1 LGHNA and CDR2 YNFKEQ. Sequences were obtained from CD4+ T cells, either the whole sample or a sorted fraction (not recorded which). This TCR came from a human donor in good health. The chain joins TRBV4-2 to TRBJ2-5; 10 bases map to TRBD2. CDR3 coding DNA: TGTGCCAGCAGCCAAGCTGGAGCGGGAGGGGAAGAGACCCAGTACTTC. Its translation is CASSQAGAGGEETQYF.